One and the same sample provided the 11 T cell receptor beta chains below, sequenced in a study of naive and memory T cell subsets. The beta constant-region primer was an equimolar mix of two oligonucleotides covering TRBC1 and TRBC2. Nested alpha and beta constant-region primers with the SP2 primer drove four PCR rounds on ligated cDNA. In TCRdb, the UMI-ligation and nested PCR reads were re-called with MiXCR into one record per CDR3 protein. The profile shows under 25,000 distinct CDR3 sequences, 7% to 9% of them singletons. Input material: central memory CD8+ T cells from blood. The receptors derive from a human donor in good health.

The rearrangement joins TRBV6-5 to TRBJ2-7; 9 bases are a match to TRBD1. Germline loops: CDR1 MNHEY, CDR2 SVGAGI. The CDR3 covers 16 residues. V lost 5 bases and J lost 5; bases outside the gene matches: 13. CDR3 bases: TGTGCCAGCAGTCGTACACCGGGACAGGGCAATCACGAGCAGTACTTC. This sequence encodes CASSRTPGQGNHEQYF.

This clonotype appeared many times. The gene calls are TRBV28 and TRBJ2-1, with D uncertain. Germline V gene data show CDR1 as MDHEN and CDR2 as SYDVKM. With 10 bases removed from V and 10 bases from J, the gap between germline ends came to 14 bases. The CDR3 loop spans 11 amino acids. CDR3 DNA sequence: TGTGCCACACGAGACGGACCCGAGCAGTTCTTC. Residues: CATRDGPEQFF.

This clonotype was detected many times. This sequence joins TRBV20-1 and TRBJ2-7; D call uncertain. Germline CDR1 and CDR2: DFQATT and SNEGSKA (reference sequence). V lost 0 bases and J lost 3, with 15 bases in between. The CDR3 has 15 residues. For the CDR3, the DNA is TGCAGTGCTAGAGATTTGGGTGGCCGTATCTACGAGCAGTACTTC. It is translated as CSARDLGGRIYEQYF.

This chain uses TRBV28 with TRBJ2-2; the D gene could be TRBD1 or TRBD2 (7 bases each). Germline assignment: CDR1 MDHEN and CDR2 SYDVKM. Trimming stripped 7 bases from V and 1 base from J, with 19 bases between. CDR3 length: 17 residues. The CDR3 sequence is CASTTTGRGWNTGELFF. In DNA, the CDR3 is TGTGCCAGCACCACGACAGGGAGGGGTTGGAACACCGGGGAGCTGTTTTTT.

This clonotype was recorded at least ten times. The CDR3 protein is CSARDGTDYGYTF. CDR3 sequence (DNA): TGCAGTGCTAGAGATGGCACGGACTATGGCTACACCTTC. The rearrangement uses TRBV20-1 and TRBJ1-2, with D unresolved. From germline, CDR1 is DFQATT and CDR2 SNEGSKA (reference sequence). Trimming took 0 bases from V and 3 from J, leaving 8 bases between them. This CDR3 is 13 amino acids long.

V gene TRBV7-6 combines with J gene TRBJ1-3; possible D gene TRBD1, 6 bases. The germline CDR1 and CDR2 sequences are SGHVS and FNYEAQ. Deletions cut 4 bases from V and 0 bases from J, with 7 bases between. This CDR3 contains 14 residues. The CDR3 is CASSSDSSGNTIYF. The CDR3 region has the DNA TGTGCCAGCAGCTCGGACAGCTCTGGAAACACCATATATTTT.

This clonotype showed up many times. The chain carries TRBV4-1 and TRBJ1-6; 7 bases align to TRBD1. The V segment lost 1 base and the J segment 10 bases; nucleotides outside the gene matches: 7. Per germline, CDR1 MGHRA and CDR2 YSYEKL. CDR3 length equals 15 residues. For the CDR3, the DNA is TGCGCCAGCAGCCAAGGGGGGACAGCGAGCTCACCCCTCCACTTT. This translates into CASSQGGTASSPLHF.

The chain uses TRBV29-1 and TRBJ2-7, with unresolved D. CDR1 is SQVTM, CDR2 ANQGSEA, per germline. The CDR3 contains 11 residues. The CDR3 sequence: CIGRMGYEQYF. In DNA, the CDR3 is TGCATCGGTCGCATGGGATACGAGCAGTACTTC.

This clonotype was observed a handful of times. This chain joins TRBV4-2 and TRBJ1-6, with D unclear. Germline V gives CDR1 LGHNA, CDR2 YNFKEQ. This CDR3 is 15 amino acids long. Trimming shortened V by 1 base and J by 10 bases, and 14 bases separated the two germline ends. The CDR3 region is CASSQAPDGVSPLHF. Written as DNA, the CDR3 is TGTGCCAGCAGCCAAGCCCCGGACGGTGTGTCACCCCTCCACTTT.

The chain carries TRBV28 and TRBJ2-5, with D possibly TRBD1 on 6 matching bases. With 3 bases removed from V and 5 bases from J, the gap between germline ends came to 19 bases. This CDR3 spans 16 amino acids. Per the germline V gene, CDR1 is MDHEN and CDR2 is SYDVKM. The CDR3, as DNA: TGTGCCAGCAGTTTTTTAGTGTCAGGGACATGGGAGACCCAGTACTTC. Protein: CASSFLVSGTWETQYF.

This chain connects TRBV7-3 to TRBJ2-1, with 9 bases identical to TRBD2. Germline CDR1 reads SGHTA; CDR2 reads FQGTGA. With V trimmed by 3 bases and J by 6 bases, 6 bases remained unmatched. The CDR3 covers 15 residues. DNA for the CDR3: TGTGCCAGCAGCTTGTTGCGGGAGGGCCCCAATGAGCAGTTCTTC. Protein: CASSLLREGPNEQFF.